There are many counts of the clone carrying this T cell receptor beta chain. The antigen remains unidentified. Reverse transcription used around 540 ng RNA and constant-region primers for alpha and beta. Each of the alpha and beta chains got its own library through chain-specific third strand synthesis with indices. TCRdb re-called the 5' RACE reads with MiXCR, one entry per CDR3 protein. The sample includes about 19,000 distinct CDR3 sequences, 8% to 10% of them seen just once. No cell fractionation was done, so the repertoire covers all unsorted peripheral blood T cells. Germline values: CDR1 MNHEY, CDR2 SMNVEV (reference sequence). The CDR3 extends over 17 amino acids. J was trimmed by 8 bases and V by 0 bases; bases with no gene match: 11. The sample originates from a study of HIV-infected patients and healthy controls. The study's findings and limits: In healthy controls, MAIT alpha CDR3s were common; in HIV+ repertoires, severely depleted. HIV-infected repertoires had significantly higher mean Gini indices than controls, possibly reflecting oligoclonality. During therapy, HIV-associated CDR3s fell significantly in frequency, while CMV-associated CDR3s did not change significantly.

This receptor was obtained from an adult in good health. The sample consisted of blood. The chain uses TRBV27 and TRBJ2-1; 9 nucleotides line up with TRBD2. The CDR3 sequence is CASSLSAPAGGVDEQFF. CDR3 coding DNA: TGTGCCAGCAGTTTATCGGCCCCGGCGGGAGGGGTGGATGAGCAGTTCTTC.